What follows are 20 T cell receptor beta chains derived from one specimen sequenced in a study of OX40 agonist ivuxolimab in advanced cancers. TCRdb keeps only in-frame clones here, not all; method: immunoSEQ multiplex PCR. This sample yields tens of thousands of clones, of which 80% to 90% are seen a single time; approximately 11% belongs to the top ten. The source material was CD4+ or CD8+ T cells sorted from blood, sampled in a trial of the OX40 agonist ivuxolimab. The source of these receptors is an adult with an advanced solid tumor such as melanoma, head and neck, liver or kidney cancer.

The rearrangement uses TRBV5-7 and TRBJ1-1; a possible D gene is TRBD1 (5 bases). TRBV5-7 is marked as an open reading frame, function uncertain. V was cut by 1 base and J by 1 base, with 11 bases left in between. The CDR3 totals 15 residues. This CDR3 is CASSLTQGPNTEAFF. Here the CDR3 DNA reads TGTGCCAGCAGCTTGACCCAGGGACCGAACACTGAAGCTTTCTTT.

The chain has TRBV7-2 and TRBJ2-3, with TRBD2 matching 12 bases. J was trimmed by 0 bases and V by 5 bases; bases with no gene match: 3. Germline assignment: CDR1 SGHTA and CDR2 FQGNSA. The CDR3 is made up of 16 amino acids. CDR3 protein: CASSLGLAGSTDTQYF. The CDR3, as DNA: TGTGCCAGCAGCCTCGGACTAGCGGGGAGCACAGATACGCAGTATTTT.

This rearrangement joins TRBV5-4 to TRBJ2-1; D is possibly TRBD2 (7 bases). CDR3 size: 15 residues. The germline gives CDR1 SGHNT, CDR2 YYREEE (reference sequence). V was pared by 1 base and J by 8 bases, with 16 bases between. The CDR3 reads CASSLNLGGLDEQFF. CDR3 DNA: TGTGCCAGCAGCTTGAATTTGGGGGGGCTCGATGAGCAGTTCTTC.

The chain is built from TRBV2 and TRBJ2-3, with 7 bases that match TRBD2. The CDR3 is 14 residues long. Per the germline V gene, CDR1 is SNHLY and CDR2 is FYNNEI. Trimming removed 6 bases from V and 3 bases from J; junction bases left unmatched: 6. As DNA, the CDR3 is TGTGCCAGCAGCTGGACTAGTACAACAGATACGCAGTATTTT. The encoded protein is CASSWTSTTDTQYF.

This sequence joins TRBV19 and TRBJ2-1; D ambiguous. Trimming shortened V by 0 bases and J by 6 bases, and 9 bases separated the two germline ends. CDR3 length: 14 amino acids. Looked up from germline, CDR1 is LNHDA and CDR2 is SQIVND (reference sequence). CDR3 loop: CASSIDNVGNEQFF. As DNA, the CDR3 is TGTGCCAGTAGTATAGATAACGTCGGCAATGAGCAGTTCTTC. Filled out from reference TRBV19 and TRBJ2-1, the complete variable domain reads DGGITQSPKYLFRKEGQNVTLSCEQNLNHDAMYWYRQDPGQGLRLIYYSQIVNDFQKGDIAEGYSVSREKKESFPLTVTSAQKNPTAFYLCASSIDNVGNEQFFGPGTRLTVL.

The rearrangement joins TRBV2 to TRBJ1-1; D ambiguous. Germline assignment: CDR1 SNHLY and CDR2 FYNNEI. CDR3 length: 13 amino acids. V was clipped by 9 bases and J by 2 bases, with 13 bases between them. The CDR3 DNA reads TGTGCCAGTAGGGTTGCAAGAAACACTGAAGCTTTCTTT. Protein: CASRVARNTEAFF.

This rearrangement joins TRBV13 to TRBJ2-2; D perhaps matches TRBD1 (5 bases). The CDR3 loop spans 14 amino acids. V lost 3 bases and J lost 2, with 7 bases in between. CDR1 PRHDT and CDR2 FYEKMQ come from the germline V gene (reference sequence). The CDR3 spells CASSFQGNTGELFF. In DNA, the CDR3 is TGTGCCAGCAGCTTTCAGGGAAACACCGGGGAGCTGTTTTTT. The whole variable domain, remainder taken from reference TRBV13 and TRBJ2-2, is AAGVIQSPRHLIKEKRETATLKCYPIPRHDTVYWYQQGPGQDPQFLISFYEKMQSDKGSIPDRFSAQQFSDYHSELNMSSLELGDSALYFCASSFQGNTGELFFGEGSRLTVL.

V is TRBV5-1 and J is TRBJ2-7; 7 bases are a match to TRBD2. With 0 bases clipped from V and 2 bases from J, the junction kept 8 bases outside the gene matches. Germline CDR1 and CDR2: SGHRS and YFSETQ. CDR3 size: 16 residues. As DNA, the CDR3 is TGCGCCAGCAGCTTGGATTGGACTAGTATCCCCTACGAGCAGTACTTC. Amino acid sequence: CASSLDWTSIPYEQYF.

The V and J genes are TRBV2 and TRBJ2-2; TRBD1 aligns across 9 bases. V lost 8 bases to trimming and J lost 8 bases; unmatched junction nucleotides: 15. The CDR3 sequence is 16 residues long. CDR1 SNHLY and CDR2 FYNNEI come from the germline V gene. The CDR3, as DNA: TGTGCCAGCTCCCCCGAGGGGACAGGGAGGAGAGGGGAGCTGTTTTTT. Protein sequence: CASSPEGTGRRGELFF. Complete variable domain (other parts from reference TRBV2 and TRBJ2-2): EPEVTQTPSHQVTQMGQEVILRCVPISNHLYFYWYRQILGQKVEFLVSFYNNEISEKSEIFDDQFSVERPDGSNFTLKIRSTKLEDSAMYFCASSPEGTGRRGELFFGEGSRLTVL.

In its sample, this clone was seen once. The chain has TRBV21-1 and TRBJ1-3. TRBV21-1 is flagged as a pseudogene. The CDR3 extends over 17 amino acids. CDR3 coding DNA: TGTGCCAGCAGCAACCGGGATACAGTTAACTCTGGAAACACCATATATTTT. Translating it yields CASSNRDTVNSGNTIYF.

The rearrangement joins TRBV29-1 to TRBJ2-3; D perhaps matches TRBD2 (5 bases). The CDR3 is made up of 16 amino acids. The V and J ends lost 0 bases and 5 bases respectively, with 18 bases between them. The germline V gene has CDR1 SQVTM and CDR2 ANQGSEA. The CDR3 protein is CSVEDTISTRGDTQYF. The DNA for the CDR3 is TGCAGCGTTGAAGACACCATATCCACCCGGGGAGATACGCAGTATTTT.

This chain connects TRBV5-4 to TRBJ2-5, with D tentatively TRBD1 or TRBD2 (6 bases each). V lost 5 bases to trimming and J lost 5 bases, with 16 bases between them. Per germline, CDR1 SGHNT and CDR2 YYREEE (reference sequence). The CDR3 covers 14 residues. CDR3 loop: CASRTGGMGETQYF. For the CDR3, the DNA is TGTGCCAGCAGGACAGGCGGGATGGGGGAGACCCAGTACTTC. The full variable domain, rest sourced from reference TRBV5-4 and TRBJ2-5, is ETGVTQSPTHLIKTRGQQVTLRCSSQSGHNTVSWYQQALGQGPQFIFQYYREEENGRGNFPPRFSGLQFPNYSSELNVNALELDDSALYLCASRTGGMGETQYFGPGTRLLVL.

J is TRBJ2-3 and V is TRBV9; 8 nucleotides match TRBD2. This CDR3 region has 16 residues. The V segment lost 0 bases and the J segment 5 bases; nucleotides outside the gene matches: 8. The germline V gene has CDR1 SGDLS and CDR2 YYNGEE. In nucleotides, the CDR3 is TGTGCCAGCAGCGTAGACCCGGGAGGGATGGGAGATACGCAGTATTTT. Its protein product is CASSVDPGGMGDTQYF.

The chain employs TRBV11-2 and TRBJ1-2; 10 bases are shared with TRBD1. Germline lookup yields CDR1 SGHAT and CDR2 FQNNGV. The CDR3 contains 15 residues. V trimming: 2 bases; J trimming: 8 bases; junction bases outside the gene matches: 8. CDR3 DNA sequence: TGTGCCAGCAGCTTAATTACCGGGACAGGGGACGGCTACACCTTC. It is translated as CASSLITGTGDGYTF.

The chain has TRBV5-4 and TRBJ2-1; 11 bases are a match to TRBD2. CDR3 length: 15 amino acids. The V gene's germline CDR1 is SGHNT and CDR2 YYREEE (reference sequence). J lost 8 bases, V lost 3 bases, and 7 bases had no gene match. CDR3 nucleotides: TGTGCCAGCAGCTACCTAGCGGGAGGCCGTTATGAGCAGTTCTTC. This encodes CASSYLAGGRYEQFF.

The chain combines TRBV27 with TRBJ2-7; D gene ambiguous. CDR1 MNHEY and CDR2 SMNVEV come from the germline V gene (reference sequence). There are 13 residues in the CDR3. Trimming cost V 4 bases and J 3 bases, with 10 bases left between them. The CDR3, as DNA: TGTGCCAGCAGTTATCGACATCTCTACGAGCAGTACTTC. It specifies CASSYRHLYEQYF.

The rearrangement joins TRBV7-9 to TRBJ2-5, with D hard to call. The CDR3 is 11 residues long. V was trimmed by 5 bases and J by 5 bases, leaving 6 bases between them. The V gene's germline CDR1 is SEHNR and CDR2 FQNEAQ (reference sequence). This CDR3 is CASSPPETQYF. In DNA form, the CDR3 reads TGTGCCAGCAGCCCCCCCGAGACCCAGTACTTC.

This clone came up a few times. The genes are TRBV11-2 and TRBJ2-2, with 9 nucleotides matching TRBD2. CDR3 length: 16 residues. CDR1 SGHAT and CDR2 FQNNGV come from the germline V gene. V lost 3 bases and J lost 4; bases outside the gene matches: 6. CDR3 coding DNA: TGTGCCAGCAGCTTCCCCAGCGGGGGGAGCACCGGGGAGCTGTTTTTT. Translation: CASSFPSGGSTGELFF.

The chain carries TRBV14 and TRBJ1-2; perhaps TRBD1 as D (5 bases). The CDR3 contains 15 residues. In germline, CDR1 is SGHDN, CDR2 FVKESK. V lost 2 bases to trimming and J lost 3 bases, with 13 bases between them. CDR3 nucleotide sequence: TGTGCCAGCAGCCAATCCGGGGGACGTTACTATGGCTACACCTTC. Encoded protein: CASSQSGGRYYGYTF.

The gene calls are TRBV18 and TRBJ2-7; D is unresolved. This CDR3 is built from 13 residues. CDR1 KGHSH and CDR2 LQKENI come from the germline V gene. Trimming pared 3 bases from V and 0 bases from J, leaving 6 bases between. CDR3 sequence (DNA): TGTGCCAGCTCACCCCTATCCTCCTACGAGCAGTACTTC. This gives the protein CASSPLSSYEQYF.